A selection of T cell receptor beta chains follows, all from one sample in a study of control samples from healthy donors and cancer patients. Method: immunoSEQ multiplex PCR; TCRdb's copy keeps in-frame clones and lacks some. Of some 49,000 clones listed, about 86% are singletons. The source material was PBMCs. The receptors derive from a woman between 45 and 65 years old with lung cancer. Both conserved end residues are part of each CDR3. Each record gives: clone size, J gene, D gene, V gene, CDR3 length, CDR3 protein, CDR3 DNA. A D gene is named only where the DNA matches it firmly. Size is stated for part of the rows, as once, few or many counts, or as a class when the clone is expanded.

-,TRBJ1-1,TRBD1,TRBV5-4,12,CASGQGDTEAFF,TGTGCCAGCGGCCAGGGGGACACTGAAGCTTTCTTT
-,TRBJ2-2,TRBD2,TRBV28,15,CASSLAGANTGELFF,TGTGCCAGCAGTTTAGCGGGAGCGAACACCGGGGAGCTGTTTTTT
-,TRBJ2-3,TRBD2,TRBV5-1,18,CASSLGGLAGGRIDTQYF,TGCGCCAGCAGCTTGGGCGGACTAGCGGGGGGGCGGATAGATACGCAGTATTTT
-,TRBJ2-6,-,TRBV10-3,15,CAISEGASGANVLTF,TGTGCCATCAGTGAGGGGGCGAGCGGGGCCAACGTCCTGACTTTC
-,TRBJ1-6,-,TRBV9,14,CASSVEGWVSPLHF,TGTGCCAGCAGCGTAGAGGGGTGGGTTTCACCCCTCCACTTT
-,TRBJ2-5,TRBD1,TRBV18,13,CASSLTGEETQYF,TGTGCCAGCTCACTTACAGGGGAAGAGACCCAGTACTTC
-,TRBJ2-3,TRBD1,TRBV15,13,CATSRDRLDTQYF,TGTGCCACCAGTCGGGACAGGCTAGATACGCAGTATTTT
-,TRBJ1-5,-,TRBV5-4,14,CASSLWGSNQPQHF,TGTGCCAGCAGCTTGTGGGGGAGCAATCAGCCCCAGCATTTT
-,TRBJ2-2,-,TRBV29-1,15,CSVQHLGGTAGELFF,TGCAGCGTTCAACACTTGGGGGGCACGGCCGGGGAGCTGTTTTTT
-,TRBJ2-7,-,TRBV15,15,CATSGKTLRAYEQYF,TGTGCCACCAGCGGTAAGACCCTCCGAGCCTACGAGCAGTACTTC
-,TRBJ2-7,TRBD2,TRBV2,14,CASSDASGGGEQYF,TGTGCCAGCAGTGACGCTAGCGGGGGAGGAGAGCAGTACTTC
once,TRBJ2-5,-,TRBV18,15,CASSPQRANKETQYF,TGTGCCAGCTCACCACAGCGGGCCAACAAAGAGACCCAGTACTTC
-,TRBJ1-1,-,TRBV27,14,CASSDRGPDTEAFF,TGTGCCAGCAGTGATCGCGGGCCCGACACTGAAGCTTTCTTT
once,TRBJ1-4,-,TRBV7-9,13,CASSLVNTEKLFF,TGTGCCAGCAGCTTAGTTAATACAGAAAAACTGTTTTTT
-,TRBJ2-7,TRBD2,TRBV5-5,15,CASRREGDGAYEQYF,TGTGCCAGCAGACGGGAGGGGGACGGTGCCTACGAGCAGTACTTC
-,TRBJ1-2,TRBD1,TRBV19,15,CASSLDRESSYGYTF,TGTGCCAGTAGTCTAGACAGGGAAAGCAGCTATGGCTACACCTTC
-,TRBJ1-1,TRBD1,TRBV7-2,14,CASSFLDRGTEAFF,TGTGCCAGCAGCTTCCTAGACAGGGGTACTGAAGCTTTCTTT
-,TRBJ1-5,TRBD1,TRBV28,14,CASQGVRGNQPQHF,TGTGCCAGCCAGGGGGTGCGGGGCAATCAGCCCCAGCATTTT
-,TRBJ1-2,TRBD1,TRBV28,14,CASSWVQGAYGYTF,TGTGCCAGCAGTTGGGTTCAGGGGGCGTATGGCTACACCTTC
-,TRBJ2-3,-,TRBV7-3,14,CASSSLLESDTQYF,TGTGCCAGCAGCTCCCTACTAGAGTCAGATACGCAGTATTTT
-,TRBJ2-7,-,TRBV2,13,CASSEGRLNEQYF,TGTGCCAGCAGTGAAGGCAGGCTCAACGAGCAGTACTTC
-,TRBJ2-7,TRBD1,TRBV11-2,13,CASSSAGGYEQYF,TGTGCCAGCAGCTCAGCAGGGGGCTACGAGCAGTACTTC
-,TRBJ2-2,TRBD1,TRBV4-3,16,CASSPNPRDSTGELFF,TGCGCCAGCAGCCCGAACCCCCGGGACAGCACCGGGGAGCTGTTTTTT
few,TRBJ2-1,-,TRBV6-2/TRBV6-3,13,CASSYRDKRKGFF,TGTGCCAGCAGTTACCGAGACAAGAGGAAGGGGTTCTTC
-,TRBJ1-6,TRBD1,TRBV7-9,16,CASSTGGGQGNSPLHF,TGTGCCAGCAGCACCGGGGGAGGACAGGGTAATTCACCCCTCCACTTT
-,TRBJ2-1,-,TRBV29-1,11,CSVGSVNEQFF,TGCAGCGTTGGGTCGGTGAATGAGCAGTTCTTC
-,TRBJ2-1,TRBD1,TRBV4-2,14,CASSQANRGQEQFF,TGTGCCAGCAGCCAAGCGAACAGGGGACAAGAGCAGTTCTTC
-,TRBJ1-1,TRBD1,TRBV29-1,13,CSLWTGGRSEAFF,TGCAGCCTTTGGACAGGGGGCCGTTCTGAAGCTTTCTTT
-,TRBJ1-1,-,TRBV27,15,CASSIYGRSNTEAFF,TGTGCCAGCAGTATTTACGGACGGTCGAACACTGAAGCTTTCTTT
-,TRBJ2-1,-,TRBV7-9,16,CASSWEGGISYNEQFF,TGTGCCAGCAGCTGGGAGGGGGGGATCTCCTACAATGAGCAGTTCTTC
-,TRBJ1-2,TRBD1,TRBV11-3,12,CASSSDRVGYTF,TGTGCCAGCAGCTCCGACAGGGTTGGCTACACCTTC
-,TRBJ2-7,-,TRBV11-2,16,CASSLGRGSGSYEQYF,TGTGCCAGCAGCTTAGGTCGTGGTTCTGGCTCCTACGAGCAGTACTTC
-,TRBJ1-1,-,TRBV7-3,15,CASSLIGGLNTEAFF,TGTGCCAGCAGCTTAATTGGGGGCCTGAACACTGAAGCTTTCTTT
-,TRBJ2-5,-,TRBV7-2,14,CASSSRRGAETQYF,TGTGCCAGCAGTTCGAGGAGGGGAGCAGAGACCCAGTACTTC
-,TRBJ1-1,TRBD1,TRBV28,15,CASSSTGTGGIEAFF,TGTGCCAGCAGTTCAACCGGGACAGGGGGAATTGAAGCTTTCTTT
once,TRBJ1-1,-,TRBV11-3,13,CASSLVTITEAFF,TGTGCCAGCAGCTTAGTCACCATTACTGAAGCTTTCTTT
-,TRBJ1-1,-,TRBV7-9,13,CASSQTRSTEAFF,TGTGCCAGCAGCCAGACACGGTCCACTGAAGCTTTCTTT